What follows are 29 T cell receptor beta chains derived from one specimen sequenced in a study of T cells after yellow fever vaccination. TCRdb recomputed calls from the 5' RACE reads with MiXCR, one row per CDR3 protein. This sample has approximately 510,000 distinct CDR3 sequences; roughly a fifth occur once, and the top ten carry about 15%. Sequencing was performed on PBMCs, taken about 20 days after the first yellow fever vaccination. These receptors were taken from a man younger than 30 who received the YFV17D yellow fever vaccine.

This clonotype appeared a few times. V is TRBV7-2 and J is TRBJ2-7, with TRBD1 matching 8 bases. After removal of 5 bases from V and 0 bases from J, the junction contained 6 bases not matched to a gene. This CDR3 has 15 amino acids. CDR1 is SGHTA, CDR2 FQGNSA, per germline. CDR3 region: CASSTRTGFSYEQYF. The DNA for the CDR3 is TGTGCCAGCAGCACTAGGACAGGGTTCTCCTACGAGCAGTACTTC.

This clonotype was seen a few times. This sequence joins TRBV6-2 or TRBV6-3 and TRBJ1-1; D gene uncertain. CDR1 and CDR2 (germline): MNHEY, SVGEGT. The CDR3 runs 13 residues. The V end lost 7 bases, the J end lost 0 bases, and 9 bases lay between the germline ends. The CDR3 DNA is TGTGCCAGCACCGAGAACATGAACACTGAAGCTTTCTTT. Protein sequence: CASTENMNTEAFF.

The genes are TRBV18 and TRBJ2-2; 7 bases are shared with TRBD1. Germline CDR1 KGHSH, CDR2 LQKENI. The CDR3 extends over 16 amino acids. After removal of 3 bases from V and 4 bases from J, the junction contained 8 bases not matched to a gene. In nucleotides, the CDR3 is TGTGCCAGCTCACCGAGGGGGCCGGTCGGCACCGGGGAGCTGTTTTTT. This encodes CASSPRGPVGTGELFF.

In its sample, this clonotype was seen a few times. This chain connects TRBV6-2 or TRBV6-3 to TRBJ1-1; 8 nucleotides align to TRBD1. The CDR3 covers 15 residues. In germline, CDR1 is MNHEY, CDR2 SVGEGT. V was clipped by 4 bases and J by 5 bases; unmatched bases: 9. CDR3 nucleotide sequence: TGTGCCAGCAGTTGGGACAGGCCTTTGACGACTGAAGCTTTCTTT. It codes for CASSWDRPLTTEAFF.

V is TRBV28 and J is TRBJ1-5; D ambiguous. Trimming removed 8 bases from V and 0 bases from J, with 14 bases in between. The germline V gene has CDR1 MDHEN and CDR2 SYDVKM. The CDR3 consists of 15 residues. As DNA, the CDR3 is TGTGCCAGCGTACCCGGACGGATTAGCAATCAGCCCCAGCATTTT. Translated: CASVPGRISNQPQHF. Together with reference TRBV28 and TRBJ1-5, the CDR3 gives the full variable domain: DVKVTQSSRYLVKRTGEKVFLECVQDMDHENMFWYRQDPGLGLRLIYFSYDVKMKEKGDIPEGYSVSREKKERFSLILESASTNQTSMYLCASVPGRISNQPQHFGDGTRLSIL.

This clonotype has just a few counts. The chain has TRBV29-1 and TRBJ1-1; D uncertain. CDR3 size: 15 residues. Germline CDR1 reads SQVTM; CDR2 reads ANQGSEA. V lost 1 base to trimming and J lost 4 bases, with 16 bases between them. The CDR3 DNA is TGCAGCGTTGAAGTTAGGCGGGGATGGGCCACTGAAGCTTTCTTT. Protein: CSVEVRRGWATEAFF.

This clonotype turned up a few times. V usage is TRBV7-9 and J usage is TRBJ1-5; possibly TRBD1 for D (5 bases). Per the germline V gene, CDR1 is SEHNR and CDR2 is FQNEAQ (reference sequence). V lost 5 bases and J lost 4, with 12 bases in between. The CDR3 is made up of 14 amino acids. CDR3 sequence: CASSPPDRNQPQHF. The CDR3 region has the DNA TGTGCCAGCAGCCCACCCGACAGAAATCAGCCCCAGCATTTT.

The J gene is TRBJ1-1, the V gene TRBV7-9, with 10 bases aligning to TRBD1. The CDR3 extends over 15 amino acids. The germline V gene has CDR1 SEHNR and CDR2 FQNEAQ (reference sequence). V shed 2 bases, J shed 4 bases, and the junction held 4 bases outside the gene matches. The CDR3 is CASSLIGQGGTEAFF. The CDR3 DNA reads TGTGCCAGCAGCTTAATAGGACAGGGGGGCACTGAAGCTTTCTTT.

The CDR3 DNA reads TGCGCCAGCCCTGAGAGAACTAGCGGACAAGAGACCCAGTACTTC. It translates to CASPERTSGQETQYF. V and J are TRBV4-3 and TRBJ2-5; 8 bases are a match to TRBD2. Per the germline V gene, CDR1 is LGHNA and CDR2 is YSLEER. This CDR3 is 15 amino acids long. J gave up 2 bases and V 8 bases, and 10 bases lay outside the gene matches.

The genes are TRBV4-3 and TRBJ2-3, with TRBD1 matching over 11 bases. The CDR3 runs 16 residues. The germline gives CDR1 LGHNA, CDR2 YSLEER. The trim removed 1 base at V and 4 bases at J, leaving 4 bases unmatched. CDR3: CASSQVRTGGSDTQYF. The DNA for the CDR3 is TGCGCCAGCAGCCAAGTTAGGACAGGGGGCTCAGATACGCAGTATTTT.

The chain combines TRBV6-4 with TRBJ2-1; D may correspond to TRBD1 or TRBD2 (6 bases each). Trimming pared 10 bases from V and 3 bases from J, leaving 16 bases between. CDR1 is MRHNA, CDR2 SNTAGT, per germline. The CDR3 loop spans 14 amino acids. The CDR3 nucleotides are TGTGCCACCCGACGGGGGCCTAACTACAATGAGCAGTTCTTC. Translating gives CATRRGPNYNEQFF.

The chain recombines TRBV7-2 with TRBJ2-7; 9 bases fit TRBD1. The trim removed 5 bases at V and 4 bases at J, leaving 9 bases unmatched. The CDR3 consists of 15 residues. Germline V gene data show CDR1 as SGHTA and CDR2 as FQGNSA. The CDR3 nucleotides are TGTGCCAGCAGCCCCACTAGGGGACAGGGTTACGAGCAGTACTTC. Its protein product is CASSPTRGQGYEQYF.

V and J are TRBV5-8 and TRBJ1-2; D not resolved. V was clipped by 1 base and J by 7 bases, with 5 bases between them. CDR1 and CDR2 from the germline V gene are SGHTS and YDEGEE. This CDR3 has 11 amino acids. The CDR3 loop reads CASSLYRGYTF. CDR3 DNA: TGTGCCAGCAGCTTGTACCGTGGCTACACCTTC.

V usage is TRBV28 and J usage is TRBJ2-5, with 10 bases matching TRBD1. With V trimmed by 5 bases and J by 7 bases, 10 bases remained unmatched. The CDR3 consists of 15 residues. CDR1 and CDR2 from the germline V gene are MDHEN and SYDVKM. The CDR3 protein is CASSPTGGTIRTQYF. CDR3 nucleotides: TGTGCCAGCAGTCCGACAGGGGGCACCATCCGGACCCAGTACTTC.

This clonotype has just a few counts. This chain connects TRBV29-1 to TRBJ2-1; 8 bases fit TRBD2. The V and J ends lost 3 bases and 2 bases, in that order; junction bases with no gene match: 6. The CDR3 loop spans 15 amino acids. The germline V gene has CDR1 SQVTM and CDR2 ANQGSEA. The CDR3 sequence is CSVDGVAGTYNEQFF. The CDR3 DNA reads as TGCAGCGTTGATGGGGTAGCGGGGACCTACAATGAGCAGTTCTTC.

This clonotype came up a few times. The DNA for the CDR3 is TGTGCCAGCAGCTTAGTGCGGGAAGCGGGGGGAGGAGAGACCCAGTACTTC. Translated, it gives CASSLVREAGGGETQYF. The rearrangement links TRBV7-2 to TRBJ2-5; 9 positions agree with TRBD2. This CDR3 has 17 residues. V shed 1 base and J 4 bases; nucleotides not matched to a gene: 10. Germline V gene sequence: CDR1 SGHTA, CDR2 FQGNSA.

In this sample, this clonotype turned up a few times. The V and J genes are TRBV4-1 and TRBJ1-5; D gene unclear. V was shortened by 1 base and J by 0 bases, with 7 bases between the two germline ends. The CDR3 covers 15 residues. Germline V gives CDR1 MGHRA, CDR2 YSYEKL. The CDR3 loop is CASSQVQTSNQPQHF. The CDR3 DNA sequence: TGCGCCAGCAGCCAAGTCCAGACTAGCAATCAGCCCCAGCATTTT.

This clonotype was seen only a few times. J is TRBJ1-1 and V is TRBV7-2; the D is unclear. Germline CDR1 and CDR2: SGHTA and FQGNSA. This CDR3 is 14 amino acids long. Between the trimmed V and J ends, which lost 3 bases and 1 base, there was a span of 9 bases. DNA for the CDR3: TGTGCCAGCAGCTTTTACACTTCGAACACTGAAGCTTTCTTT. Translated, it gives CASSFYTSNTEAFF.

V and J are TRBV7-9 and TRBJ2-7; D not resolved. The V gene lost 5 bases and the J gene lost 3 bases, with 11 bases spanning the gap. The CDR3 is 13 amino acids. Germline V CDR1 and CDR2: SEHNR, FQNEAQ (reference sequence). The CDR3 sequence: CASSAEWGYEQYF. CDR3 in DNA: TGTGCCAGCAGCGCCGAGTGGGGCTACGAGCAGTACTTC.

This chain uses TRBV7-9 with TRBJ1-6, with D unresolved. The ends were cut back, 11 bases at V and 6 bases at J, with 11 bases in the middle. Per germline, CDR1 SEHNR and CDR2 FQNEAQ (reference sequence). The CDR3 consists of 12 residues. CDR3: CAVQARNSPLHF. For the CDR3, the DNA is TGTGCCGTTCAGGCTCGTAATTCACCCCTCCACTTT.

This clonotype was found a few times. The CDR3 DNA reads as TGTGCCAGCAGCAGAGATCCCGGATGGGGTGGCTACACCTTC. Its protein is CASSRDPGWGGYTF. V usage is TRBV7-9 and J usage is TRBJ1-2; D remains unclear. Trimming took off 5 bases at V and 7 bases at J, with 17 bases between the two ends. Germline loops: CDR1 SEHNR, CDR2 FQNEAQ (reference sequence). This CDR3 spans 14 amino acids.

The chain links TRBV6-2 or TRBV6-3 to TRBJ2-5, with D unresolved. CDR1 MNHEY and CDR2 SVGEGT come from the germline V gene. This CDR3 spans 15 amino acids. V was cut by 0 bases and J by 3 bases, with 11 bases left in between. Here the CDR3 reads CASSYSISGEETQYF. The CDR3, as DNA: TGTGCCAGCAGTTACTCGATTTCAGGAGAAGAGACCCAGTACTTC.

V usage is TRBV2 and J usage is TRBJ1-4; TRBD1 aligns across 9 bases. V lost 7 bases, J lost 9 bases, and 6 bases stayed unmatched. This CDR3 has 13 residues. Germline CDR1 is SNHLY and CDR2 is FYNNEI. CDR3 nucleotides: TGTGCCAGCAAGGGGACAGGGCTGAAAAAACTGTTTTTT. Residues: CASKGTGLKKLFF.

There are a few counts of this clonotype. This chain connects TRBV19 to TRBJ2-1; 8 positions agree with TRBD1. Germline CDR1 LNHDA, CDR2 SQIVND (reference sequence). The V segment lost 4 bases and the J segment 7 bases; nucleotides outside the gene matches: 15. The CDR3 runs 17 residues. The CDR3 DNA follows: TGTGCCAGTAGTAGAGCAGAAGGACAGGGTAATTTAAATGAGCAGTTCTTC. Translated, it gives CASSRAEGQGNLNEQFF.

This chain links TRBV20-1 with TRBJ2-1, with D perhaps matching TRBD1 (6 bases). The CDR3 loop spans 11 amino acids. Germline values: CDR1 DFQATT, CDR2 SNEGSKA (reference sequence). V shed 4 bases and J shed 15 bases, with 16 bases lying between them. The CDR3, as DNA: TGCAGTGCTATCGCAGAGGGGACACGGTTCTTC. This codes for CSAIAEGTRFF.

V gene TRBV5-6 combines with J gene TRBJ2-1; no clear D. Germline V gene sequence: CDR1 SGHDT, CDR2 YYEEEE. The CDR3 runs 13 residues. V gave up 2 bases and J gave up 4 bases, with 7 bases separating them. Written as DNA, the CDR3 is TGTGCCAGCAGCTTACGTACATACAATGAGCAGTTCTTC. It translates to CASSLRTYNEQFF. The variable domain in full, with the rest retrieved from reference TRBV5-6 and TRBJ2-1, is DAGVTQSPTHLIKTRGQQVTLRCSPKSGHDTVSWYQQALGQGPQFIFQYYEEEERQRGNFPDRFSGHQFPNYSSELNVNALLLGDSALYLCASSLRTYNEQFFGPGTRLTVL.

The sample holds a few counts of this clonotype. The gene calls are TRBV7-9 and TRBJ2-2; no definite D call. Germline V lookup: CDR1 SEHNR, CDR2 FQNEAQ (reference sequence). This CDR3 is built from 13 residues. V lost 3 bases to trimming and J lost 6 bases, with 8 bases between them. CDR3 nucleotide sequence: TGTGCCAGCAGCTTCTTTACCCCCGGGGAGCTGTTTTTT. Its translation: CASSFFTPGELFF.

The rearrangement uses TRBV7-9 and TRBJ2-3, with 7 bases lining up with TRBD2. V shed 4 bases and J 0 bases; nucleotides not matched to a gene: 4. The length of the CDR3 is 15 residues. The V gene's germline CDR1 is SEHNR and CDR2 FQNEAQ (reference sequence). The DNA of the CDR3 is TGTGCCAGCAGCTCGACTAGCACTAGCACAGATACGCAGTATTTT. Amino acid sequence: CASSSTSTSTDTQYF. Looking up the rest from reference TRBV7-9 and TRBJ2-3 gives the full variable domain: DTGVSQNPRHKITKRGQNVTFRCDPISEHNRLYWYRQTLGQGPEFLTYFQNEAQLEKSRLLSDRFSAERPKGSFSTLEIQRTEQGDSAMYLCASSSTSTSTDTQYFGPGTRLTVL.

V is TRBV28 and J is TRBJ1-6, with D maybe TRBD1 (5 bases). Germline CDR1 is MDHEN and CDR2 is SYDVKM. V was pared by 8 bases and J by 10 bases, with 18 bases between. The CDR3 runs to 14 residues. The CDR3 nucleotides are TGTGCCAGCTCCCTGGGGGAGGACGGGTCACCCCTCCACTTT. This gives the protein CASSLGEDGSPLHF. The full variable domain, completed using reference TRBV28 and TRBJ1-6, is DVKVTQSSRYLVKRTGEKVFLECVQDMDHENMFWYRQDPGLGLRLIYFSYDVKMKEKGDIPEGYSVSREKKERFSLILESASTNQTSMYLCASSLGEDGSPLHFGNGTRLTVT.